Sequencing of this T cell receptor beta chain was carried out in a study of blood T cell repertoires in COVID-19. Self-reported history from a screening survey and questionnaire set each donor's cohort. Cohort 3 recovered donors had two negative PCRs, clearance, or symptom resolution. Under the authors' procedure: Reference gene primer amplification gave estimated nucleated cell counts. The table came from immunoSEQ multiplex PCR; TCRdb's copy has only in-frame clones and leaves some out. V and J calls and clone size follow that table, whereas D and trimming were derived from the DNA. Of hundreds of thousands of clones in the sample, roughly 90% were seen once. This CDR3 is built from 16 residues. V was trimmed by 2 bases and J by 2 bases, leaving 14 bases between them. Germline CDR1 is MNHGY and CDR2 is SAAAGT.

Sequenced material: PBMCs or T cells enriched from blood (not recorded which). The TCR originated in a man aged 55 to 70 who had recovered from COVID-19. The rearrangement links TRBV6-8 to TRBJ2-3; D is unclear. CDR3 bases: TGTGCCAGCAGTTACGGGCAGCCGCAGCACACAGATACGCAGTATTTT. Translation: CASSYGQPQHTDTQYF.